The rows below give T cell receptor beta chains drawn from one sample of a study of cytomegalovirus exposure and HLA in healthy donors. Method: immunoSEQ multiplex PCR; TCRdb's copy keeps in-frame clones and lacks some. The sample lists around 140,000 clones, roughly 79% occurring once. Sequencing was done on a sample of PBMCs. The receptors were sampled from a woman in her thirties or forties in good health and CMV-seronegative. CDR3s include the opening cysteine and the closing phenylalanine or tryptophan. Fields, in order: J gene, D gene, clone size, V gene, CDR3 DNA, CDR3 protein. The D gene is left open where the match is weak. Where a row states a size, it is once, few, many or the class of an expanded clone; other rows omit it.

J: TRBJ1-2
D: TRBD1
size: .
V: TRBV30
DNA: TGTGCCTGGAGTGAGGGACAGGGGGCGTACTATGGCTACACCTTC
CDR3: CAWSEGQGAYYGYTF

J: TRBJ2-1
D: .
size: .
V: TRBV5-1
DNA: TGCGCCAGCAGAGCAGCGGGTAGCTCCTACAATGAGCAGTTCTTC
CDR3: CASRAAGSSYNEQFF

J: TRBJ2-7
D: .
size: few
V: TRBV11-2
DNA: TGTGCCAGCAGCTTACAGGGTGAACGATCCTACGAGCAGTACTTC
CDR3: CASSLQGERSYEQYF

J: TRBJ1-2
D: TRBD1
size: few
V: TRBV27
DNA: TGTGCCAGCAGTCACACCCCCGCCGGACAGGGGAAGTCGAATGGCTACACCTTC
CDR3: CASSHTPAGQGKSNGYTF

J: TRBJ1-4
D: .
size: .
V: TRBV2
DNA: TGTGCCAGCAGTGAGTCGGGGTCAACTAATGAAAAACTGTTTTTT
CDR3: CASSESGSTNEKLFF

J: TRBJ1-3
D: .
size: .
V: TRBV7-2
DNA: TGTGCCAGCAGCTTAGGGCAGGGTAATGTTAACACCATATATTTT
CDR3: CASSLGQGNVNTIYF

J: TRBJ2-7
D: TRBD1
size: .
V: TRBV29-1
DNA: TGCAGCGGGTTTGACAGGGTAGGCGAGCAGTACTTC
CDR3: CSGFDRVGEQYF

J: TRBJ1-1
D: .
size: .
V: TRBV6-5
DNA: TGTGCCAGCAGTTTCCAGGGTTTGAACACTGAAGCTTTCTTT
CDR3: CASSFQGLNTEAFF

J: TRBJ2-5
D: TRBD2
size: .
V: TRBV9
DNA: TGTGCCAGCAGCGCCCTAGCGGGGCGAGAGACCCAGTACTTC
CDR3: CASSALAGRETQYF

J: TRBJ2-7
D: TRBD2
size: .
V: TRBV4-2
DNA: TGTGCCAGCAGCCAAGATTTGTTAGCGGGGAACTACGAGCAGTACTTC
CDR3: CASSQDLLAGNYEQYF

J: TRBJ1-2
D: TRBD1
size: .
V: TRBV2
DNA: TGTGCCAGCAGTGAAGAAGGGACAGGGTACTATGGCTACACCTTC
CDR3: CASSEEGTGYYGYTF